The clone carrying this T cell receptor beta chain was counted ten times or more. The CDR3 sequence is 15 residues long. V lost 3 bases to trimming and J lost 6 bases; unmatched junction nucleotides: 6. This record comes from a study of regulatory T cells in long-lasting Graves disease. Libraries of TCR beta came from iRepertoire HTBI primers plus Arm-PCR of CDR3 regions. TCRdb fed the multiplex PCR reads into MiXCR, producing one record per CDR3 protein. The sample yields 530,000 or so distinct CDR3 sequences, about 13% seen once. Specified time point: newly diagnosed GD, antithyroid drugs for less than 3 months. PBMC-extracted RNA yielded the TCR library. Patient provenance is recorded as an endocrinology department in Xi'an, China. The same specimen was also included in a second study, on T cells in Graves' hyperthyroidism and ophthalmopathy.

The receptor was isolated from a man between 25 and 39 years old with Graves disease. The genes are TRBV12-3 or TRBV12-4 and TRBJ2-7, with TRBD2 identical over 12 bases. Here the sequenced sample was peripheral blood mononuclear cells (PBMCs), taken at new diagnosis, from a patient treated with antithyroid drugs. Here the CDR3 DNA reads TGTGCCAGCAGTTTGTCGACTAGCGGGAGTTTCGAGCAGTACTTC. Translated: CASSLSTSGSFEQYF.